This T cell receptor (beta chain) was captured by sequencing in a study of Ad26.COV2.S vaccination and SARS-CoV-2 variants. As for the study in general: Ad26.COV2.S, an intramuscular injection, was given once or twice 56 days apart.

The repertoire was sequenced with immunoSEQ multiplex PCR; TCRdb's copy has only in-frame clones and lacks some. The sample comprises roughly 500,000 clones, roughly 87% of which are singletons, and approximately 2.5% rests with the top ten. Documented treatment: roughly 18 received Ad26.COV2.S at low or high dose, single or two shots; about 5 received placebo; per-sample allocation not given. Samples came from day 63 after the first vaccine or placebo injection. This clonotype was obtained from a person between 18 and 60 years old who received the Ad26.COV2.S COVID-19 vaccine or a placebo. The sequencing here drew on peripheral blood, taken in a trial of Ad26.COV2.S vaccine versus placebo.

As DNA, the CDR3 is TGTGCCAGCAGTCGGACAGGTCTCTCGAATACGCAGTATTTT. This translates into CASSRTGLSNTQYF. The V and J genes are TRBV5-8 and TRBJ2-3; 7 bases are shared with TRBD1. The ends lost 5 bases at V and 7 bases at J; junction bases unmatched: 10. Germline values: CDR1 SGHTS, CDR2 YDEGEE. This CDR3 comprises 14 residues.